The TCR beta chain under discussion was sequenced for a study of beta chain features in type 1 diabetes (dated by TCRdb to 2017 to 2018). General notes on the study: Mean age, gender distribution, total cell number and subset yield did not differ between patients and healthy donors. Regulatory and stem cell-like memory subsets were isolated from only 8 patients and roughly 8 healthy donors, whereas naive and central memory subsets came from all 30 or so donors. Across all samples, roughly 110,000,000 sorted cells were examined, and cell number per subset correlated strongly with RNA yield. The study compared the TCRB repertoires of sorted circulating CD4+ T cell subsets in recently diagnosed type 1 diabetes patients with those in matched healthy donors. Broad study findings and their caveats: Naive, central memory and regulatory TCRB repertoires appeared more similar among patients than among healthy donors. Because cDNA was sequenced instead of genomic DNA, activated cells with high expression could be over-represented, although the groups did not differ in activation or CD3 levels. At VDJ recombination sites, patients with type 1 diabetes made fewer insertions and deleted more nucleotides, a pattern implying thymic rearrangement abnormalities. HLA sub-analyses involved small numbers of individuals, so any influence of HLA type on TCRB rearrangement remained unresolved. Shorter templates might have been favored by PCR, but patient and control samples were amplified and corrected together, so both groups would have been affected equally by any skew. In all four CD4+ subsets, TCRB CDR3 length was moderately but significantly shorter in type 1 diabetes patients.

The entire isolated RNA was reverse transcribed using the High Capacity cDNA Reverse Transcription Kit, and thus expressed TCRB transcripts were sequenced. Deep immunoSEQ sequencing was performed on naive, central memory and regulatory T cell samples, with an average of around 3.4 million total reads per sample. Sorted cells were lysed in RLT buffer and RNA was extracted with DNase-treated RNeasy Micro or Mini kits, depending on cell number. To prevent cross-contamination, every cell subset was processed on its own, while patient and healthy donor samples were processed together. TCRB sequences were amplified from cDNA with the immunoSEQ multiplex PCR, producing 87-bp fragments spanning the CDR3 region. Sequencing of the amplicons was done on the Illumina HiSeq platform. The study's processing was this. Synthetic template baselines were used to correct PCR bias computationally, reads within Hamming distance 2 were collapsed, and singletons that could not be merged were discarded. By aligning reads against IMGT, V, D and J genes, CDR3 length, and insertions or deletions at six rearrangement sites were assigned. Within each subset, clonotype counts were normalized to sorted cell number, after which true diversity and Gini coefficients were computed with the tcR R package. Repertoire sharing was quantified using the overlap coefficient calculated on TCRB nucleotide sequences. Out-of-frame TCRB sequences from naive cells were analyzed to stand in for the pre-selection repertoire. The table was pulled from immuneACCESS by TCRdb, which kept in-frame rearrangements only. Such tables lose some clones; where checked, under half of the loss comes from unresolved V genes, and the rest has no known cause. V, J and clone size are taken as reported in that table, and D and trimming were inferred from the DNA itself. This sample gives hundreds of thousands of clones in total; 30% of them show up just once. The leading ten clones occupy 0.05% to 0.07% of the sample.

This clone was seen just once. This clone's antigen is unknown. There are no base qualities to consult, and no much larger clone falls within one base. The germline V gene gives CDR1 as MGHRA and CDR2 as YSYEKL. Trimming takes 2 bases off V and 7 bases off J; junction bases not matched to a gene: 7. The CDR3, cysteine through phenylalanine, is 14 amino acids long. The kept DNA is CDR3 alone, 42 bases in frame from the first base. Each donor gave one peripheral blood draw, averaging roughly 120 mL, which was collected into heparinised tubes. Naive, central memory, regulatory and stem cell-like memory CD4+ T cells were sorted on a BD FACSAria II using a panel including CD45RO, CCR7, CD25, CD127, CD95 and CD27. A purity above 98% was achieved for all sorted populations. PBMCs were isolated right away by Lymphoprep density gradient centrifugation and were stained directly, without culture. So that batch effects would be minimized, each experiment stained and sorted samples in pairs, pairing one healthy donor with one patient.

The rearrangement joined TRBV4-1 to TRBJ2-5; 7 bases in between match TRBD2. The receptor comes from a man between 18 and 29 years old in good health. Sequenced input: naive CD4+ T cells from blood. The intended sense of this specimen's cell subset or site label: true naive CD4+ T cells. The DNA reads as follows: TGCGCCAGCAGCCAACCTAGCGGCTCCAGGACCCAGTACTTC. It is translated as CASSQPSGSRTQYF.